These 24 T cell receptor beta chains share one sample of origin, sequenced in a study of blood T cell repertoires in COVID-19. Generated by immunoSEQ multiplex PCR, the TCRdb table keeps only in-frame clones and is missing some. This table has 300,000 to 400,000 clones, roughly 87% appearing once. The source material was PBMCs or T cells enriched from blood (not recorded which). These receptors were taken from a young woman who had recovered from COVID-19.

CDR3: CAWTLGGGRGSDTQYF. The CDR3, as DNA: TGTGCCTGGACTCTCGGCGGGGGCAGGGGATCAGATACGCAGTATTTT. V and J are TRBV30 and TRBJ2-3; D may be TRBD2 (7 bases). Germline CDR1 and CDR2: GTSNPN and SVGIG (reference sequence). The CDR3 contains 16 residues. Trimming shortened V by 4 bases and J by 4 bases, and 21 bases separated the two germline ends.

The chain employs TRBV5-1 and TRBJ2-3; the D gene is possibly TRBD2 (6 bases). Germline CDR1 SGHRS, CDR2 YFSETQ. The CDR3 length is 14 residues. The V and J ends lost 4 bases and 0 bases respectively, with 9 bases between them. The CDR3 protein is CASSTSGSTDTQYF. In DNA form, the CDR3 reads TGCGCCAGCAGCACGAGCGGGAGCACAGATACGCAGTATTTT.

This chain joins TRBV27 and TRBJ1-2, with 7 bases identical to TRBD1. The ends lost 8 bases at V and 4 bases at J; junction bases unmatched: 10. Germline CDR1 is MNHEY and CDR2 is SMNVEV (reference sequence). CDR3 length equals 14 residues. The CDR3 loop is CASSGGQGGYGYTF. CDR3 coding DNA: TGTGCCAGCTCAGGGGGGCAGGGAGGCTATGGCTACACCTTC.

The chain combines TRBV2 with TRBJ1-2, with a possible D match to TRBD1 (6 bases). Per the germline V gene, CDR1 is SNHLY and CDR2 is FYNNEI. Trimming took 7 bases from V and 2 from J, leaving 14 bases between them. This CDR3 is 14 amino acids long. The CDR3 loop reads CASTQTGANYGYTF. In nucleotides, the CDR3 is TGTGCCAGCACCCAGACAGGAGCAAACTATGGCTACACCTTC.

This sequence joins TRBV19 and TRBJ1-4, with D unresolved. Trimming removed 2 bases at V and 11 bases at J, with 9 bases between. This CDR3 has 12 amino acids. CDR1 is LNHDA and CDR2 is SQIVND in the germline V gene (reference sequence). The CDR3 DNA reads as TGTGCCAGTAGTATAACAGTAGATAAACTGTTTTTT. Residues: CASSITVDKLFF.

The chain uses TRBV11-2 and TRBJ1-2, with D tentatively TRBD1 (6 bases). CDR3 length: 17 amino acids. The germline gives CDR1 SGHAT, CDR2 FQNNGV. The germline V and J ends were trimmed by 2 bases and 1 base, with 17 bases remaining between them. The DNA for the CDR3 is TGTGCCAGCAGCTTATCGATTCGGGGGGCGGTTAACTATGGCTACACCTTC. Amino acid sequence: CASSLSIRGAVNYGYTF.

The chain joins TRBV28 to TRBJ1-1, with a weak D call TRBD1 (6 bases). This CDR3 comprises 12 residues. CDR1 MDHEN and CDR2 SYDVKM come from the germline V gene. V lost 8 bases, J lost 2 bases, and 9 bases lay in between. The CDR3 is CASGGHNTEAFF. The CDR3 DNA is TGTGCCAGCGGGGGACACAACACTGAAGCTTTCTTT.

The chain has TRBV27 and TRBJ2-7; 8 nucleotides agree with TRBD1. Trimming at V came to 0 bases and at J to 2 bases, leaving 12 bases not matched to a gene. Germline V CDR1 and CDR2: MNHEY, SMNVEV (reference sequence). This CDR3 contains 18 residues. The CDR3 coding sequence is TGTGCCAGCAGTTTATCGGGACAGGCACAGGCGGAAACCTACGAGCAGTACTTC. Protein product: CASSLSGQAQAETYEQYF.

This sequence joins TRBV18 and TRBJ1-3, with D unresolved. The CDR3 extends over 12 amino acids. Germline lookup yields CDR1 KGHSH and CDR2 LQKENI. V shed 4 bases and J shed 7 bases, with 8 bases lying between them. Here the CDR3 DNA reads TGTGCCAGCTCACGGGAGGAGAACACCATATATTTT. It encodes CASSREENTIYF.

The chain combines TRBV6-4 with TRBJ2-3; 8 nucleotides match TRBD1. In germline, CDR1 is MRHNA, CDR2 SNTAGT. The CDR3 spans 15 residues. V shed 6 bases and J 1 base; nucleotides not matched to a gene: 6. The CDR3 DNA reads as TGTGCCAGCAGCCCCAGGGGGCTTGGCACAGATACGCAGTATTTT. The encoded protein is CASSPRGLGTDTQYF.

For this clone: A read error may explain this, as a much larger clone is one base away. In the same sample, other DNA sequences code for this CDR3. The CDR3 DNA sequence: TGTGCCAGCAGCCAAGGGGCCTCTGGAAACACCATATATTTT. This gives the protein CASSQGASGNTIYF. The chain joins TRBV3-1 (or the pseudogene TRBV3-2) to TRBJ1-3, with D unresolved. CDR1 and CDR2 (germline): LGHDT, YNNKEL (reference sequence). There are 14 residues in the CDR3. Trimming shortened V by 1 base and J by 0 bases, and 4 bases separated the two germline ends.

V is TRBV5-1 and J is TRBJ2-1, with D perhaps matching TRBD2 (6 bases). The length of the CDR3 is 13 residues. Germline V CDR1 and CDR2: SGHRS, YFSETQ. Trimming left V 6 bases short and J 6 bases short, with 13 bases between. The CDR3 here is CASTRAGLNEQFF. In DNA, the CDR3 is TGCGCCAGCACCCGCGCGGGGCTCAATGAGCAGTTCTTC.

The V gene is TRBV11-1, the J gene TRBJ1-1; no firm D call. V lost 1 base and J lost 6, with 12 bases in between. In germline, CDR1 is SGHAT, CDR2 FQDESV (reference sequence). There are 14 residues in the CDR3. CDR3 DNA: TGTGCCAGCAGCTTAGGCGGCCCGAGGGCTGAAGCTTTCTTT. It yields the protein CASSLGGPRAEAFF.

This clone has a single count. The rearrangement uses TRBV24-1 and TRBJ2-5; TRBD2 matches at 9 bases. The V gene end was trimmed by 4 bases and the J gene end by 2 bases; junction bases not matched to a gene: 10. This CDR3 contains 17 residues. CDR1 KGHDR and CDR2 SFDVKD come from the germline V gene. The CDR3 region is CATSDPVGAGGQETQYF. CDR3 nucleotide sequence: TGTGCCACCAGTGACCCCGTCGGTGCGGGGGGGCAAGAGACCCAGTACTTC.

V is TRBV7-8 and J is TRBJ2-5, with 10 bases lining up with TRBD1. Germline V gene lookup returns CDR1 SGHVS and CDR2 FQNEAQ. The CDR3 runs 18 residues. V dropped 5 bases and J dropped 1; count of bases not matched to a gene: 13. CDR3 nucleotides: TGTGCCAGCAGCCTCCAAGACAAGACAGGGGGCTTCCAAGAGACCCAGTACTTC. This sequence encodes CASSLQDKTGGFQETQYF.

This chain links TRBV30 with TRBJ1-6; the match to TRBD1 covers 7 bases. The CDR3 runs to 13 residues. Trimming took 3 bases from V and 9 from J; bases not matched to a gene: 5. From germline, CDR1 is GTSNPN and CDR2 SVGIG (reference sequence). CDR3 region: CAWSRGLSSPLHF. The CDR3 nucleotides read TGTGCCTGGAGCAGGGGGTTAAGTTCACCCCTCCACTTT.

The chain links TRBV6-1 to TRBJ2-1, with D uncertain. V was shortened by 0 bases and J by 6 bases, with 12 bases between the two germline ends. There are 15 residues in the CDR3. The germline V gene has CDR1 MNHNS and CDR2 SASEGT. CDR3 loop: CASSEAATNLNEQFF. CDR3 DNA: TGTGCCAGCAGTGAAGCCGCGACAAACCTCAATGAGCAGTTCTTC.

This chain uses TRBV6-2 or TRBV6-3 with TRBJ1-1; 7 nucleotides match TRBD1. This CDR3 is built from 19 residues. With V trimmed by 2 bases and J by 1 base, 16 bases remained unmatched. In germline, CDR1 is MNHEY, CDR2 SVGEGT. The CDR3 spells CASSYGRRGYSLRNTEAFF. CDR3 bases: TGTGCCAGCAGTTACGGACGCAGGGGGTATTCTTTAAGGAACACTGAAGCTTTCTTT.

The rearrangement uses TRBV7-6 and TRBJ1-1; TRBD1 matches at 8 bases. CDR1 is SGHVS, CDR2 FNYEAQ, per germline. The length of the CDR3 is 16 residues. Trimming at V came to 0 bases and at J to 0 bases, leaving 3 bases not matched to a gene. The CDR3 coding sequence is TGTGCCAGCAGCTTAGCGGCAGGGGGCATGAACACTGAAGCTTTCTTT. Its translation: CASSLAAGGMNTEAFF.

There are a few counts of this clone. The chain's CDR3 is CASSERGTGAFYGYTF. DNA of the CDR3: TGTGCCAGCAGTGAAAGGGGGACAGGGGCCTTCTATGGCTACACCTTC. The J gene is TRBJ1-2, the V gene TRBV6-1; 10 nucleotides align to TRBD1. J gave up 4 bases and V 2 bases, and 7 bases lay outside the gene matches. This CDR3 spans 16 amino acids. Germline assignment: CDR1 MNHNS and CDR2 SASEGT.

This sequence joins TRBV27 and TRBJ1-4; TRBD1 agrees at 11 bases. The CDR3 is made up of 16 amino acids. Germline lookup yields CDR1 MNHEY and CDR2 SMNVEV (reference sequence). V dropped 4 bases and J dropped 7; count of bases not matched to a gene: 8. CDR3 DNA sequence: TGTGCCAGCAGTTATGCCGGGACAGGGGGGCGTGAAAAACTGTTTTTT. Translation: CASSYAGTGGREKLFF.

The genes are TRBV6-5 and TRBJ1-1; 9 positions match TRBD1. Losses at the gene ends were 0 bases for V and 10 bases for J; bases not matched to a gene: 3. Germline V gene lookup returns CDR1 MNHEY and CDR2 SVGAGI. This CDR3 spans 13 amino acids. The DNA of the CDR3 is TGTGCCAGCAGTTACTCGGGACAGGGAACAGCTTTCTTT. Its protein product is CASSYSGQGTAFF.

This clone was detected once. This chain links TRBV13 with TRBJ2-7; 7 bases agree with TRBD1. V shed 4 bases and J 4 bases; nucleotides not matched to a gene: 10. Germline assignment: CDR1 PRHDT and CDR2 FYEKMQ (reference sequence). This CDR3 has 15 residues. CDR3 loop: CASSSRGQVLYEQYF. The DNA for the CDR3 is TGTGCCAGCAGCTCCCGCGGACAGGTACTTTACGAGCAGTACTTC.

The CDR3 bases are TGTGCCAGTAGTAATTTTCGGGACGAGCAGTACTTC. Protein: CASSNFRDEQYF. This chain uses TRBV19 with TRBJ2-7; no definite D call. The CDR3 consists of 12 residues. Trimming stripped 4 bases from V and 5 bases from J, with 9 bases between. Germline values: CDR1 LNHDA, CDR2 SQIVND (reference sequence).